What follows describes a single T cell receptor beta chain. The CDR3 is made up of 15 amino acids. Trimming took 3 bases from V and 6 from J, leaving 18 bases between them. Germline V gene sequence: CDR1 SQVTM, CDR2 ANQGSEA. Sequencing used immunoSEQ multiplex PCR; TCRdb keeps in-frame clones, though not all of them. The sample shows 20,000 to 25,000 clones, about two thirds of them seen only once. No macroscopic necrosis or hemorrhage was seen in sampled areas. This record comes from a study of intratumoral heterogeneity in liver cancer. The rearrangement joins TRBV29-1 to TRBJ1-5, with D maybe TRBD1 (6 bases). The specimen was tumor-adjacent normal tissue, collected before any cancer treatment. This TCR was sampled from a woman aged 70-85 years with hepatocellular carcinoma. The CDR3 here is CSVDTGKGVGQPQHF. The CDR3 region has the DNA TGCAGCGTTGATACAGGGAAGGGAGTAGGTCAGCCCCAGCATTTT.